This paragraph reports one T cell receptor (beta chain). Its target is unknown. This record belongs to a study of radiation and T cells in renal cell carcinoma. Assay: immunoSEQ multiplex PCR; the TCRdb copy retains only in-frame clones and omits some. The data contain 100,000 to 150,000 clones, 82% of them seen just once; the ten biggest clones take up under 4%. Time point meaning: baseline pretreatment blood. The treatment denotes: 15 Gy SBRT to primary tumor, nephrectomy 4 weeks later. Germline assignment: CDR1 SGHNT and CDR2 YYREEE (reference sequence). There are 16 residues in the CDR3. Trimming took 3 bases from V and 2 from J, leaving 14 bases between them. Findings of the study overall: No pretreatment tumor biopsies were available for baseline clonotypes.

Sequenced material: blood, taken from a patient whose treatment included radiotherapy and nephrectomy. The clonotype comes from a woman in her sixties with renal cell carcinoma. This chain connects TRBV5-4 to TRBJ2-2; no clear D gene. CDR3 DNA: TGTGCCAGCAGCTCTTTGGTTGGGGTCAACACCGGGGAGCTGTTTTTT. This sequence encodes CASSSLVGVNTGELFF.